These 12 T cell receptor beta chains originate from one sample sequenced in a study of cytomegalovirus exposure and HLA in healthy donors. Primers included in the PCR were 60 Vbeta and 13 Jbeta primers. This table comes from immunoSEQ multiplex PCR, and its TCRdb copy is limited to in-frame clones, with some not included. Of 150,000 to 180,000 clones listed, 75% to 85% are singletons. The source material was PBMCs. The receptor set was obtained from a woman aged 40 to 50 in good health and CMV-seropositive.

J is TRBJ1-2 and V is TRBV6-5; 9 bases match TRBD1. The junction had 9 bases not matched to a gene; V was cut back by 6 bases and J by 7 bases. CDR1 MNHEY and CDR2 SVGAGI come from the germline V gene. The CDR3 extends over 14 amino acids. The CDR3 DNA sequence: TGTGCCAGCAGAACCGGGACAGGGAAGGTTGGCTACACCTTC. It translates to CASRTGTGKVGYTF.

The chain employs TRBV28 and TRBJ1-1; no reliable D call. The CDR3 sequence is 15 residues long. Trimming shortened V by 5 bases and J by 1 base, and 14 bases separated the two germline ends. Germline assignment: CDR1 MDHEN and CDR2 SYDVKM. The CDR3 nucleotides are TGTGCCAGCAGTCTCCTCCTAGGCGGGAACACTGAAGCTTTCTTT. This sequence encodes CASSLLLGGNTEAFF.

This rearrangement joins TRBV27 to TRBJ2-5, with D hard to call. Germline CDR1 MNHEY, CDR2 SMNVEV (reference sequence). V dropped 5 bases and J dropped 2 bases, with 6 bases sitting between them. The CDR3 sequence is 12 residues long. CDR3 nucleotide sequence: TGTGCCAGCAGTGACATTCAAGAGACCCAGTACTTC. This codes for CASSDIQETQYF.

The V and J genes are TRBV19 and TRBJ2-3; TRBD1 agrees at 7 bases. V dropped 7 bases and J dropped 2; count of bases not matched to a gene: 6. The CDR3 has 14 residues. Germline loops: CDR1 LNHDA, CDR2 SQIVND (reference sequence). CDR3 residues: CASTGDRATDTQYF. DNA of the CDR3: TGTGCCAGTACCGGGGACAGAGCCACAGATACGCAGTATTTT.

The chain combines TRBV18 with TRBJ1-5, with D perhaps TRBD1 (6 bases). From germline, CDR1 is KGHSH and CDR2 LQKENI. The V end lost 5 bases, the J end lost 3 bases, and 11 bases lay between the germline ends. The CDR3 spans 14 residues. The CDR3 nucleotides read TGTGCCAGCTCATCCCGGGACACCAATCAGCCCCAGCATTTT. This encodes CASSSRDTNQPQHF.

This clone was observed a few times. The J gene is TRBJ1-1, the V gene TRBV25-1; TRBD1 might be the D (5 bases). Germline lookup yields CDR1 MGHDK and CDR2 SYGVNS. The CDR3 sequence is 15 residues long. The V end was cut by 2 bases, the J end by 0 bases, with 10 bases between. The CDR3 loop is CASSERRGLNTEAFF. As DNA, the CDR3 is TGTGCCAGCAGTGAACGAAGGGGATTGAACACTGAAGCTTTCTTT.

This rearrangement joins TRBV9 to TRBJ2-3, with 8 bases matching TRBD2. Unmatched junction bases numbered 9, after V lost 3 bases and J lost 3 bases. This CDR3 has 16 residues. Germline V gene sequence: CDR1 SGDLS, CDR2 YYNGEE. The CDR3: CASSAIAGRGTDTQYF. Written as DNA, the CDR3 is TGTGCCAGCAGCGCCATAGCGGGAAGGGGAACAGATACGCAGTATTTT.

The chain has TRBV15 and TRBJ1-3; D might be TRBD1 (6 bases). Trimming cost V 5 bases and J 0 bases, with 14 bases left between them. Looked up from germline, CDR1 is LNHNV and CDR2 is YYDKDF (reference sequence). The CDR3 extends over 16 amino acids. The CDR3 DNA reads TGTGCCACCAGCGGAGGGGACACCAACTCTGGAAACACCATATATTTT. It specifies CATSGGDTNSGNTIYF.

In this sample, this clone turned up once. The V and J genes are TRBV6-6 and TRBJ2-5; 8 positions match TRBD1. CDR1 is MNHNY, CDR2 SVGAGI, per germline (reference sequence). Trimming took 2 bases from V and 1 from J; bases not matched to a gene: 3. There are 15 residues in the CDR3. The CDR3 region is CASSYQGASQETQYF. In DNA, the CDR3 is TGTGCCAGCAGTTACCAGGGGGCGTCCCAAGAGACCCAGTACTTC.

V usage is TRBV7-9 and J usage is TRBJ2-3, with D perhaps matching TRBD1 (6 bases). V was cut by 4 bases and J by 4 bases, with 9 bases left in between. The CDR3 has 13 residues. CDR1 SEHNR and CDR2 FQNEAQ come from the germline V gene (reference sequence). This CDR3 is CASSSNRADTQYF. CDR3 nucleotide sequence: TGTGCCAGCAGCTCGAACAGGGCAGATACGCAGTATTTT.

The J gene is TRBJ2-1, the V gene TRBV5-6; perhaps TRBD1 as D (6 bases). V lost 2 bases to trimming and J lost 7 bases, with 16 bases between them. Per germline, CDR1 SGHDT and CDR2 YYEEEE. This CDR3 comprises 15 residues. As DNA, the CDR3 is TGTGCCAGCAGCTTTGAAGGGGGTCGTCGAAATGAGCAGTTCTTC. Protein product: CASSFEGGRRNEQFF.

The chain recombines TRBV18 with TRBJ1-4; 8 bases map to TRBD1. The CDR3 contains 15 residues. J gave up 8 bases and V 3 bases, and 8 bases lay outside the gene matches. CDR1 and CDR2 (germline): KGHSH, LQKENI. The CDR3, as DNA: TGTGCCAGCTCACCTACAACAGGGGGTAACGAAAAACTGTTTTTT. The encoded protein is CASSPTTGGNEKLFF.